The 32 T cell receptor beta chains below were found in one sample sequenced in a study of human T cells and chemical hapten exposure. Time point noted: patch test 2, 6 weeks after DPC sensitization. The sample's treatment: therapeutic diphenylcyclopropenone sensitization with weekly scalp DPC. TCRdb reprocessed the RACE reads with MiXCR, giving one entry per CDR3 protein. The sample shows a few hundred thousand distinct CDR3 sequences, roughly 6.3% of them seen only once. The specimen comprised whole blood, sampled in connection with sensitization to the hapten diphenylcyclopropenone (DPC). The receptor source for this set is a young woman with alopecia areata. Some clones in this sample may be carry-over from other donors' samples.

The CDR3 reads CASSQGDMGRKDYGYTF. The CDR3 region has the DNA TGCGCCAGCAGCCAGGGGGACATGGGGCGCAAGGACTATGGCTACACCTTC. V is TRBV4-1 and J is TRBJ1-2, with a possible D match to TRBD1 (6 bases). V lost 3 bases and J lost 3, with 20 bases in between. This CDR3 contains 17 residues. Germline V gives CDR1 MGHRA, CDR2 YSYEKL.

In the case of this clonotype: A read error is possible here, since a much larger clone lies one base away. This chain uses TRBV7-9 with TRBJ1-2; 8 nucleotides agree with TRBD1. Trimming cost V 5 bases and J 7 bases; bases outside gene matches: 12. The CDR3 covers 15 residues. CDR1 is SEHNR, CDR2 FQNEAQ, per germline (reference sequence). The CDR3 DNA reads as TGTGCCAGCAGCCCCCAGGGGCAGGGGGCGTGTGGCTACACCTTC. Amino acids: CASSPQGQGACGYTF.

In DNA, the CDR3 is TGCGCCAGCAGCTTGGGGGCAGCTCCCAACTATGGCTACACCTTC. This codes for CASSLGAAPNYGYTF. The chain is built from TRBV5-1 and TRBJ1-2, with D uncertain. Germline V gene data show CDR1 as SGHRS and CDR2 as YFSETQ. Trimming removed 0 bases from V and 2 bases from J, with 11 bases in between. This CDR3 spans 15 amino acids.

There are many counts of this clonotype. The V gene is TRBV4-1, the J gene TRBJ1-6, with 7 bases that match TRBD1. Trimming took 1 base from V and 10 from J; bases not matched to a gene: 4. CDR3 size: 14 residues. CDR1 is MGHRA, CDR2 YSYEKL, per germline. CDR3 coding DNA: TGCGCCAGCAGCCAAGGACAGGGACCGTCACCCCTCCACTTT. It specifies CASSQGQGPSPLHF.

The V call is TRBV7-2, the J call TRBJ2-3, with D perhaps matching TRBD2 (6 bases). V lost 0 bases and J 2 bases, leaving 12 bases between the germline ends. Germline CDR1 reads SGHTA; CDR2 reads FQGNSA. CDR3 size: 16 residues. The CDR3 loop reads CASSLAGGYPTDTQYF. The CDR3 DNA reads TGTGCCAGCAGCTTAGCCGGGGGTTACCCCACAGATACGCAGTATTTT.

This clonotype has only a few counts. Here the CDR3 DNA reads TGTGCCAGCAGCTTAAGACGGGGGAGGAGAGATACGCAGTATTTT. Protein product: CASSLRRGRRDTQYF. This chain joins TRBV7-2 and TRBJ2-3; maybe TRBD2 (6 bases). Germline assignment: CDR1 SGHTA and CDR2 FQGNSA. The CDR3 length is 15 residues. Trimming left V 2 bases short and J 5 bases short, with 14 bases between. The full variable domain, in which reference TRBV7-2 and TRBJ2-3 provide the parts outside the CDR3, is GAGVSQSPSNKVTEKGKDVELRCDPISGHTALYWYRQSLGQGLEFLIYFQGNSAPDKSGLPSDRFSAERTGGSVSTLTIQRTQQEDSAVYLCASSLRRGRRDTQYFGPGTRLTVL.

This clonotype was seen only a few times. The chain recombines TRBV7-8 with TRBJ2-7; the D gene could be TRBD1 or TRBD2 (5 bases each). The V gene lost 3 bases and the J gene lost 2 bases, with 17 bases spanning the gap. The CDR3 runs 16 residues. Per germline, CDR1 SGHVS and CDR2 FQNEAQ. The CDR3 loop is CASSLGHGTPTYEQYF. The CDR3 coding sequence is TGTGCCAGCAGCTTGGGCCACGGGACGCCGACCTACGAGCAGTACTTC.

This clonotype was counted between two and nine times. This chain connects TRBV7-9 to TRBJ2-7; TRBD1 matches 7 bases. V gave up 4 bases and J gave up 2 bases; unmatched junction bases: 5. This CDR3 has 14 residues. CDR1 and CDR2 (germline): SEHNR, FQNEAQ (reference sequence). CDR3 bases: TGTGCCAGCAGCTCCCGGGACAGCACCTACGAGCAGTACTTC. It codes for CASSSRDSTYEQYF.

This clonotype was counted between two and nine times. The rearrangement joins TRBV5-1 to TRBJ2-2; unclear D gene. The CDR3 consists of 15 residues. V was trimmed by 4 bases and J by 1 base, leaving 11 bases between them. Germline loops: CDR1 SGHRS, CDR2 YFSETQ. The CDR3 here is CASSQEQGNTGELFF. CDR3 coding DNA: TGCGCCAGCAGCCAGGAACAAGGGAACACCGGGGAGCTGTTTTTT.

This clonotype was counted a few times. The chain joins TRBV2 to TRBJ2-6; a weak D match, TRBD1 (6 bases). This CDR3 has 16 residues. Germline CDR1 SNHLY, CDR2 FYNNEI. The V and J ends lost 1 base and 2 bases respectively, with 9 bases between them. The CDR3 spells CASSEGAGAGANVLTF. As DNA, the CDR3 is TGTGCCAGCAGTGAAGGGGCAGGGGCTGGGGCCAACGTCCTGACTTTC.

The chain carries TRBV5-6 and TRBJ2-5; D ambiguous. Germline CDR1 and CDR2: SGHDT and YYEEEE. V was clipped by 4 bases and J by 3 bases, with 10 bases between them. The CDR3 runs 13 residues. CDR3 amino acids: CASSRTLEETQYF. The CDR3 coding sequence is TGTGCCAGCAGCCGGACCTTAGAAGAGACCCAGTACTTC.

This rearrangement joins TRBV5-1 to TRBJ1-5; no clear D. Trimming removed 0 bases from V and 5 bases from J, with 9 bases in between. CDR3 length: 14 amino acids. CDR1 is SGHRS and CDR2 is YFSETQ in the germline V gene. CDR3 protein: CASSLEGRHQPQHF. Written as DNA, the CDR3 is TGCGCCAGCAGCTTGGAAGGGCGGCATCAGCCCCAGCATTTT. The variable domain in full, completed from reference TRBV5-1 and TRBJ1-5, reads KAGVTQTPRYLIKTRGQQVTLSCSPISGHRSVSWYQQTPGQGLQFLFEYFSETQRNKGNFPGRFSGRQFSNSRSEMNVSTLELGDSALYLCASSLEGRHQPQHFGDGTRLSIL.

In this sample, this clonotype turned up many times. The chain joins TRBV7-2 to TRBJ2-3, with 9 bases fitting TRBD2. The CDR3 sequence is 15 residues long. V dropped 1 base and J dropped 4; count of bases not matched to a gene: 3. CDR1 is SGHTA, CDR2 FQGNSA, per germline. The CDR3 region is CASSLGRGGPDTQYF. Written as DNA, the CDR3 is TGTGCCAGCAGCTTAGGGCGGGGGGGCCCAGATACGCAGTATTTT.

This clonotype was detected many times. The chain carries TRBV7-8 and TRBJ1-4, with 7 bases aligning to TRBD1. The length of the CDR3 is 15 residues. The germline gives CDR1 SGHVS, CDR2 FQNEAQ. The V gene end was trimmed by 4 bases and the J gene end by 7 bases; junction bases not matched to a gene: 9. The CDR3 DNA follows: TGTGCCAGCAGCTCGTTAACAGGGGCCCCTGAAAAACTGTTTTTT. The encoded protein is CASSSLTGAPEKLFF.

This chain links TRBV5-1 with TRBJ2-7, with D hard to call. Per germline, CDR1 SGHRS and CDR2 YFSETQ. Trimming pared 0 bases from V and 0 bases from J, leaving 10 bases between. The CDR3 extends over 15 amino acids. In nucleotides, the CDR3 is TGCGCCAGCAGCTTGGAACCCCTGAGCTCCTACGAGCAGTACTTC. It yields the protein CASSLEPLSSYEQYF.

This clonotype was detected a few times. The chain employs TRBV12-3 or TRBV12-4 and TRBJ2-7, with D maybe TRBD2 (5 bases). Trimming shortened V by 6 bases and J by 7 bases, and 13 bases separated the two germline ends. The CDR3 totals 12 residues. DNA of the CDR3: TGTGCCAGCAGCCCTCTCGGGGAGGAGCAGTACTTC. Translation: CASSPLGEEQYF.

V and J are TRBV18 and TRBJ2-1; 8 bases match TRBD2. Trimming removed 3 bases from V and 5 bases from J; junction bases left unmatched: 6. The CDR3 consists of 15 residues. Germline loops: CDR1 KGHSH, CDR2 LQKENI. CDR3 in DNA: TGTGCCAGCTCACCTCCGGGGGGGCCTCACAATGAGCAGTTCTTC. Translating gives CASSPPGGPHNEQFF. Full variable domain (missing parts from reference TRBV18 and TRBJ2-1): NAGVMQNPRHLVRRRGQEARLRCSPMKGHSHVYWYRQLPEEGLKFMVYLQKENIIDESGMPKERFSAEFPKEGPSILRIQQVVRGDSAAYFCASSPPGGPHNEQFFGPGTRLTVL.

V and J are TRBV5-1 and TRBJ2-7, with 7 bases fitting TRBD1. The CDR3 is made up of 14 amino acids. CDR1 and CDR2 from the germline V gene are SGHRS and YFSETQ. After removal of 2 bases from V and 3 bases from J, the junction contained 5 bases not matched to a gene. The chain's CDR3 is CASSFTNRGYEQYF. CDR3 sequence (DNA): TGCGCCAGCAGCTTCACTAACAGGGGCTACGAGCAGTACTTC.

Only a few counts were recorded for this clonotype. This chain's CDR3 is CASSKGEGETQYF. The CDR3 DNA reads TGTGCCAGCAGTAAAGGAGAGGGAGAGACCCAGTACTTC. The V and J genes are TRBV2 and TRBJ2-5; tentatively, D is TRBD2 (5 bases). The CDR3 consists of 13 residues. The germline V gene encodes CDR1 SNHLY and CDR2 FYNNEI. The ends were cut back, 5 bases at V and 4 bases at J, with 11 bases in the middle.

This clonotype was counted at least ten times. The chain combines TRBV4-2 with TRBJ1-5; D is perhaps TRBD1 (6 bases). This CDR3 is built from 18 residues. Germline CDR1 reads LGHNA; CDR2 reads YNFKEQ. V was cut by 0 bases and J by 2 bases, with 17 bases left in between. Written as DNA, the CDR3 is TGTGCCAGCAGCCAAGAAGGGGGTAGAGGTCCGGGCAATCAGCCCCAGCATTTT. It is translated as CASSQEGGRGPGNQPQHF.

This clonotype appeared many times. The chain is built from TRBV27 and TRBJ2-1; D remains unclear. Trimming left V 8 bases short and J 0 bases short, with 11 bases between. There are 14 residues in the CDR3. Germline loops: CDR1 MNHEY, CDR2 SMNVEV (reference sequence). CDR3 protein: CASQALSSYNEQFF. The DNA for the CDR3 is TGTGCCAGCCAGGCCCTAAGCTCCTACAATGAGCAGTTCTTC.

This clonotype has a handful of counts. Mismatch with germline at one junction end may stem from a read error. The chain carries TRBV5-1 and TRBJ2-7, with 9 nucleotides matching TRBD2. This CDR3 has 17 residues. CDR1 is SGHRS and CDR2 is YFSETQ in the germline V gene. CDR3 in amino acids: CASRLGGLAGDSYEQYF. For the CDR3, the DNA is TGCGCCAGCAGGTTGGGCGGATTAGCGGGGGACTCCTACGAGCAGTACTTC.

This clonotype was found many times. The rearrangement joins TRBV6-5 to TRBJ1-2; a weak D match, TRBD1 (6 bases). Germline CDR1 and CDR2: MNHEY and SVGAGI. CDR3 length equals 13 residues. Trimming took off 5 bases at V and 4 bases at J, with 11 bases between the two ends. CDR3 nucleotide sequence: TGTGCCAGCAGTCCGGACAGCGCCTATGGCTACACCTTC. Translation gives CASSPDSAYGYTF.

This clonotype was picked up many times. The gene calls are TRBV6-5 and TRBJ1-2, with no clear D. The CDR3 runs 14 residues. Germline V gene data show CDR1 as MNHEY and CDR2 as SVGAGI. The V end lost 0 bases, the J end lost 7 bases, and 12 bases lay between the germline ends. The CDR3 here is CASSYSSQVGGYTF. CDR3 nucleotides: TGTGCCAGCAGTTACTCTAGCCAGGTCGGTGGCTACACCTTC.

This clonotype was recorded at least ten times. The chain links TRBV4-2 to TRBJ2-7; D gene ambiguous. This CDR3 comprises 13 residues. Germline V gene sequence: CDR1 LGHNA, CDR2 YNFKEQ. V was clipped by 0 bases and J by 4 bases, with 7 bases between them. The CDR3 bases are TGTGCCAGCAGCCAAGAAGTGCAGTACGAGCAGTACTTC. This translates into CASSQEVQYEQYF.

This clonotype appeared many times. This CDR3 is CASSLAQRGPNTEAFF. The CDR3 DNA sequence: TGTGCCAGCAGCTTAGCGCAGAGGGGGCCTAACACTGAAGCTTTCTTT. The rearrangement joins TRBV7-9 to TRBJ1-1; 7 positions match TRBD1. The V segment lost 0 bases and the J segment 2 bases; nucleotides outside the gene matches: 6. The germline V gene encodes CDR1 SEHNR and CDR2 FQNEAQ (reference sequence). This CDR3 region has 16 residues. Complete variable domain (other parts from reference TRBV7-9 and TRBJ1-1): DTGVSQNPRHKITKRGQNVTFRCDPISEHNRLYWYRQTLGQGPEFLTYFQNEAQLEKSRLLSDRFSAERPKGSFSTLEIQRTEQGDSAMYLCASSLAQRGPNTEAFFGQGTRLTVV.

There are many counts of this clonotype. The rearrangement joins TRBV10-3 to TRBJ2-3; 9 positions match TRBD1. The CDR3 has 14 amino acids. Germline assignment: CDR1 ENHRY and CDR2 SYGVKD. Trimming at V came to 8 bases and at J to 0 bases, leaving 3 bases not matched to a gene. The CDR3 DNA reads TGTGCCATCCGGACAGGGGAGAGCACAGATACGCAGTATTTT. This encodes CAIRTGESTDTQYF.

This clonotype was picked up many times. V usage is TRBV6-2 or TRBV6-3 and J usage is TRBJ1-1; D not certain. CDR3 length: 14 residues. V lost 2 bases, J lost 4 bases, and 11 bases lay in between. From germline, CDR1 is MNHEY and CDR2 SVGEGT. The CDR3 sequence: CASSYVRGATEAFF. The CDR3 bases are TGTGCCAGCAGTTACGTCCGGGGAGCCACTGAAGCTTTCTTT.

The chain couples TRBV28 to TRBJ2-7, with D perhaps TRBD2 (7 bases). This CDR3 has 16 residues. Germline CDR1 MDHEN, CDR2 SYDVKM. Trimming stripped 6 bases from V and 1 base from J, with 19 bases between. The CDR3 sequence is CASSSLGGAPSYEQYF. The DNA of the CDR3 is TGTGCCAGCAGCTCACTTGGGGGGGCGCCTTCCTACGAGCAGTACTTC.

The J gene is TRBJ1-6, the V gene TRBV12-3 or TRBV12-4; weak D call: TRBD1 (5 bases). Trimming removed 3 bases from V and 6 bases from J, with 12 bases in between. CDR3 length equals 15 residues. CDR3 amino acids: CASSLGQSTNSPLHF. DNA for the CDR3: TGTGCCAGCAGTTTGGGGCAGTCGACTAATTCACCCCTCCACTTT.

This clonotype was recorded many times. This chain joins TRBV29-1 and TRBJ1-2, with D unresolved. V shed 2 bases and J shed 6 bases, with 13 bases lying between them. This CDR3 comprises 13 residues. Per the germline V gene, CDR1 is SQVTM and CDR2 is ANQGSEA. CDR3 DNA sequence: TGCAGCGTTGAAACGTGGGCAAGAGATGGCTACACCTTC. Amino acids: CSVETWARDGYTF. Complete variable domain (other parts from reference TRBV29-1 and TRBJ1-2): SAVISQKPSRDICQRGTSLTIQCQVDSQVTMMFWYRQQPGQSLTLIATANQGSEATYESGFVIDKFPISRPNLTFSTLTVSNMSPEDSSIYLCSVETWARDGYTFGSGTRLTVV.

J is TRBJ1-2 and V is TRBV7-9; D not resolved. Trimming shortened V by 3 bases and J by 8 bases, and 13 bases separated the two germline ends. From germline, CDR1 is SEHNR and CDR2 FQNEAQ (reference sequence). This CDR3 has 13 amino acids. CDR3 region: CASSLRDWAGYTF. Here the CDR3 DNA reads TGTGCCAGCAGCTTGAGGGATTGGGCGGGCTACACCTTC.